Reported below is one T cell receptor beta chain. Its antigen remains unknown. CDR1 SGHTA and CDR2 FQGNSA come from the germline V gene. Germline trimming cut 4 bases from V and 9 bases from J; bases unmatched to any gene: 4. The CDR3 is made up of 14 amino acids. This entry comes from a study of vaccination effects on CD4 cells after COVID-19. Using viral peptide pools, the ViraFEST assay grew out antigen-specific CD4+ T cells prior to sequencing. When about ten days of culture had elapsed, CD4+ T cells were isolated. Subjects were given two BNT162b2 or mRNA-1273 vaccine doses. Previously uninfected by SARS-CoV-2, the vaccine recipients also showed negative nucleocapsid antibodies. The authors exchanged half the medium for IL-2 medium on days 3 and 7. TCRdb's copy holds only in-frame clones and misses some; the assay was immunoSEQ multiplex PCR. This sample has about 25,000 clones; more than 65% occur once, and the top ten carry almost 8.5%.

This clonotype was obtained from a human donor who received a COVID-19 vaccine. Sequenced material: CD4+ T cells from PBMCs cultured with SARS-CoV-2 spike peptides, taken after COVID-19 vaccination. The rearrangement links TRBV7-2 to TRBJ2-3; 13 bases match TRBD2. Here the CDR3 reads CASSWTSGGDTQYF. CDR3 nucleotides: TGTGCCAGCAGCTGGACTAGCGGGGGAGACACGCAGTATTTT.